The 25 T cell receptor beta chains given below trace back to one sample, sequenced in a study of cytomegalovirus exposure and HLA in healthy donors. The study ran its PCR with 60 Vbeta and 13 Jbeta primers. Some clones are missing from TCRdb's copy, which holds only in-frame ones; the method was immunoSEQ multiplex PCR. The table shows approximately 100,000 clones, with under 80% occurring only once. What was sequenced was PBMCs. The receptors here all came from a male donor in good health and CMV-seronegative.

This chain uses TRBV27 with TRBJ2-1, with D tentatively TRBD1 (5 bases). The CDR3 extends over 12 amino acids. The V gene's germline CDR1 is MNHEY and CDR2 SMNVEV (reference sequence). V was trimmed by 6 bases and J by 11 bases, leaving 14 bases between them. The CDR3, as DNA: TGTGCCAGCAGCTCTGACAGAATGAAGCAGTTCTTC. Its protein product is CASSSDRMKQFF.

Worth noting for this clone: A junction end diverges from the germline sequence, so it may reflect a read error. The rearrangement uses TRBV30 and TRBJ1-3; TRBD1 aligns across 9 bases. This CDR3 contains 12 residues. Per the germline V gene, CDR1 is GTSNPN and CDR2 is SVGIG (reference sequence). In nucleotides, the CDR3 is TGTGCCTGGAGACCGGGACAGGGAAAAATTTCCTTT. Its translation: CAWRPGQGKISF.

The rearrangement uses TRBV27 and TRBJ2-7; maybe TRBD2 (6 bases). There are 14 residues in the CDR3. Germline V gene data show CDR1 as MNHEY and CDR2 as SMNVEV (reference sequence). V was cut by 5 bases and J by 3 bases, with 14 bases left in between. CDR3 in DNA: TGTGCCAGCAGTGCCGGGACTGAGAGCTACGAGCAGTACTTC. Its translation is CASSAGTESYEQYF.

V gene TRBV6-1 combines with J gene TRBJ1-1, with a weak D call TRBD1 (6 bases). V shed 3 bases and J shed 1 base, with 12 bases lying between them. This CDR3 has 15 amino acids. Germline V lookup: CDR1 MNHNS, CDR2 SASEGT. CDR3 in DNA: TGTGCCAGCAGTGACGCAACAGGGACGAACACTGAAGCTTTCTTT. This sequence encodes CASSDATGTNTEAFF.

CDR3 in DNA: TGTGCCAGTAGCCCCAGGGGGGATTCTGGGGCCAACGTCCTGACTTTC. It is translated as CASSPRGDSGANVLTF. This sequence joins TRBV19 and TRBJ2-6; possibly TRBD1 for D (7 bases). The CDR3 loop spans 16 amino acids. V was trimmed by 6 bases and J by 1 base, leaving 13 bases between them. Germline CDR1 is LNHDA and CDR2 is SQIVND (reference sequence).

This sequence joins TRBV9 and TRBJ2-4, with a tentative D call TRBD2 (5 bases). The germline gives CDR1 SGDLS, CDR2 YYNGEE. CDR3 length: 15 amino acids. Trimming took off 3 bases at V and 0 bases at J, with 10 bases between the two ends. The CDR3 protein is CASSAGRAAKNIQYF. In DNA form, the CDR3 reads TGTGCCAGCAGCGCGGGAAGGGCAGCCAAAAACATTCAGTACTTC.

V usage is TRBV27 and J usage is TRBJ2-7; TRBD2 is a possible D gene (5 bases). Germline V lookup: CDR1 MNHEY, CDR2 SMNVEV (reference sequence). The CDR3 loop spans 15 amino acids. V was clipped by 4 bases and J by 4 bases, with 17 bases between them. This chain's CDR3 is CASSSSGYGVYEQYF. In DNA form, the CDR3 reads TGTGCCAGCAGTTCGTCGGGCTACGGGGTTTACGAGCAGTACTTC.

Here the CDR3 reads CASSLKTADTQYF. Written as DNA, the CDR3 is TGTGCCAGCAGCCTAAAGACAGCAGATACGCAGTATTTT. The chain uses TRBV7-2 and TRBJ2-3; possibly TRBD1 for D (5 bases). The CDR3 is 13 amino acids. Trimming removed 5 bases at V and 4 bases at J, with 10 bases between. Germline-derived CDR1 and CDR2 are SGHTA and FQGNSA.

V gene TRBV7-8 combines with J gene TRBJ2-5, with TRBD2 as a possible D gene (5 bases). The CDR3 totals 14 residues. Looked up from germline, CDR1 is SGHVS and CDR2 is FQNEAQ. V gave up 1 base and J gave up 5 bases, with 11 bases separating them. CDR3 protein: CASSLGHGVETQYF. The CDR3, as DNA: TGTGCCAGCAGCTTAGGGCACGGGGTGGAGACCCAGTACTTC. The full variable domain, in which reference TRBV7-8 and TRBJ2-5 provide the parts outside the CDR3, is GAGVSQSPRYKVAKRGQDVALRCDPISGHVSLFWYQQALGQGPEFLTYFQNEAQLDKSGLPSDRFFAERPEGSVSTLKIQRTQQEDSAVYLCASSLGHGVETQYFGPGTRLLVL.

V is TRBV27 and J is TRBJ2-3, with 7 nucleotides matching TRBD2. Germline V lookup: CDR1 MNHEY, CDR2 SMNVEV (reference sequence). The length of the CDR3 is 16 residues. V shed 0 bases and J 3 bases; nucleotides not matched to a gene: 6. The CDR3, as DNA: TGTGCCAGCAGTTTATCCGCGGGAGATGATACAGATACGCAGTATTTT. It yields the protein CASSLSAGDDTDTQYF.

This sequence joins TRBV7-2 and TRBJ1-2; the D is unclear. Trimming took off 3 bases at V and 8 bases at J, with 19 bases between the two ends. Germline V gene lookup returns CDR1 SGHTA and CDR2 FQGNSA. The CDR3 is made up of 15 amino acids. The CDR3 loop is CASSLLISTRGGYTF. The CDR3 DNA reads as TGTGCCAGCAGCTTGCTTATCTCGACACGGGGAGGCTACACCTTC.

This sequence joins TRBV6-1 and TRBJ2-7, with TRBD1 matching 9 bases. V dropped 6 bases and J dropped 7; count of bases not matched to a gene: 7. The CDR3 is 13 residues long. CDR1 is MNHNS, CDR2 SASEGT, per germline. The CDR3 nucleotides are TGTGCCAGCAGAGGACAGGGGATCGGGGAGCAGTACTTC. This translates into CASRGQGIGEQYF.

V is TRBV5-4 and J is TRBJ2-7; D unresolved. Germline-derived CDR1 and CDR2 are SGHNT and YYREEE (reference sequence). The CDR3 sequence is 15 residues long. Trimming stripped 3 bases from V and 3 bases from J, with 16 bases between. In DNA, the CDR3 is TGTGCCAGCAGCTATAGGCGCGGCCCTGGCTACGAGCAGTACTTC. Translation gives CASSYRRGPGYEQYF.

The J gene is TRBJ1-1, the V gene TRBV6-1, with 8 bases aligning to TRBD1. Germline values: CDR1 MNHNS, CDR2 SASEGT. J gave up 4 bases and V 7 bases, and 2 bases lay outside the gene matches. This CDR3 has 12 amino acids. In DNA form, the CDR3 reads TGTGCCAGCATTACAGGGGGCACTGAAGCTTTCTTT. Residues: CASITGGTEAFF.

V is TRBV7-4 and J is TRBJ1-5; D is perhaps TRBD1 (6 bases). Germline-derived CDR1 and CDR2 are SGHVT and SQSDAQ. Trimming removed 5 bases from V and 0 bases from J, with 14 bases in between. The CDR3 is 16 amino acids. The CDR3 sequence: CASSPRTVYSNQPQHF. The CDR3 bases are TGTGCCAGCAGCCCCAGGACAGTCTATAGCAATCAGCCCCAGCATTTT.

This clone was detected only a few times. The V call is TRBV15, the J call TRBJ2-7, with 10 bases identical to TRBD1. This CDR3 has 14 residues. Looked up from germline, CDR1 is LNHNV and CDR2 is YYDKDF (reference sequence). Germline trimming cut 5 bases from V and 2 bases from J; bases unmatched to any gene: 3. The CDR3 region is CATSGDRGTYEQYF. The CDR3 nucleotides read TGTGCCACCAGCGGGGACAGGGGTACCTACGAGCAGTACTTC.

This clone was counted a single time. CDR3 in amino acids: CAWNMRENTEAFF. The CDR3, as DNA: TGTGCCTGGAATATGAGAGAGAACACTGAAGCTTTCTTT. The chain uses TRBV30 and TRBJ1-1; D uncertain. Trimming stripped 4 bases from V and 1 base from J, with 10 bases between. CDR1 and CDR2 from the germline V gene are GTSNPN and SVGIG (reference sequence). CDR3 length: 13 amino acids. The full variable domain, in which reference TRBV30 and TRBJ1-1 provide the parts outside the CDR3, is SQTIHQWPATLVQPVGSPLSLECTVEGTSNPNLYWYRQAAGRGLQLLFYSVGIGQISSEVPQNLSASRPQDRQFILSSKKLLLSDSGFYLCAWNMRENTEAFFGQGTRLTVV.

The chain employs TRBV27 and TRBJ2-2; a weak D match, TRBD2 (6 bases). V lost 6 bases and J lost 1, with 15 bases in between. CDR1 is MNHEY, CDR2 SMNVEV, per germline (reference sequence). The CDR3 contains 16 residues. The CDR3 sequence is CASSNMGLENTGELFF. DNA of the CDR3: TGTGCCAGCAGCAACATGGGACTGGAGAACACCGGGGAGCTGTTTTTT.

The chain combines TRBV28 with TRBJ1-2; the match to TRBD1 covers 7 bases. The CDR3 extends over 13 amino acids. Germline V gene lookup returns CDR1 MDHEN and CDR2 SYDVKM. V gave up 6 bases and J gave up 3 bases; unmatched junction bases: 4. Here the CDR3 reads CASSSGQYYGYTF. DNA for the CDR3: TGTGCCAGCAGCTCGGGACAGTACTATGGCTACACCTTC.

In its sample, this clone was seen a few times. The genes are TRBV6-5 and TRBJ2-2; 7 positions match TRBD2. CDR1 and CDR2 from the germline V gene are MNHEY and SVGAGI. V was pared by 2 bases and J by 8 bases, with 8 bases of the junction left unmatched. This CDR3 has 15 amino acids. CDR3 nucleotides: TGTGCCAGCAGTTACCTTGCGGGAGTGTCTGGGGAGCTGTTTTTT. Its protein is CASSYLAGVSGELFF.

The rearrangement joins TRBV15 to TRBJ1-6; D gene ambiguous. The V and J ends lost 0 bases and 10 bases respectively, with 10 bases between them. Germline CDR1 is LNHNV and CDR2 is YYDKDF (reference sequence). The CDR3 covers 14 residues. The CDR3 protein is CATSRDRSGSPLHF. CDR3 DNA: TGTGCCACCAGCAGAGATCGGTCGGGATCACCCCTCCACTTT.

CDR3 nucleotides: TGTGCCAGCAGCTTAGTATTGGGTCAGCGGGGTATCTACGAGCAGTACTTC. Amino acids: CASSLVLGQRGIYEQYF. The chain links TRBV7-9 to TRBJ2-7, with 7 positions matching TRBD2. CDR1 SEHNR and CDR2 FQNEAQ come from the germline V gene (reference sequence). The CDR3 runs 17 residues. With 1 base clipped from V and 3 bases from J, the junction kept 12 bases outside the gene matches.

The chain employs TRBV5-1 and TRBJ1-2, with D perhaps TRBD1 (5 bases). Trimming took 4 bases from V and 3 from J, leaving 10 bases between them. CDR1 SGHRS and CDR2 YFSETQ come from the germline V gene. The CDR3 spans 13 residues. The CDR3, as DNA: TGCGCCAGCAGCAATGACAGCTACTATGGCTACACCTTC. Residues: CASSNDSYYGYTF.

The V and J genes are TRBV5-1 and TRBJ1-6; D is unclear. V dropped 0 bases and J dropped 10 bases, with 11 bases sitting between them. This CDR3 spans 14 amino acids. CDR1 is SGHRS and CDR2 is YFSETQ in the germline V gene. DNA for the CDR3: TGCGCCAGCAGCTTGGAGCAGGTTGGGTCACCCCTCCACTTT. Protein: CASSLEQVGSPLHF. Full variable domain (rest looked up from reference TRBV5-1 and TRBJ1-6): KAGVTQTPRYLIKTRGQQVTLSCSPISGHRSVSWYQQTPGQGLQFLFEYFSETQRNKGNFPGRFSGRQFSNSRSEMNVSTLELGDSALYLCASSLEQVGSPLHFGNGTRLTVT.

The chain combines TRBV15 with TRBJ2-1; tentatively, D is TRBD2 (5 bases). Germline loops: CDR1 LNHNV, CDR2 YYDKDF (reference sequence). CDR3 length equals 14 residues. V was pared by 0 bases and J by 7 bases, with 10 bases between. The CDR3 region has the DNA TGTGCCACCAGCAGAGACCTTTGGACTAATGAGCAGTTCTTC. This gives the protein CATSRDLWTNEQFF.